This T cell receptor (beta chain) appears in the sequencing data of a study of shared clonotypes between healthy human individuals. Study at large: Per donor, CD8 memory used one plate, CD8 naive used two, CD4 memory used three and CD4 naive used three.

In germline, CDR1 is MNHNS, CDR2 SASEGT. V trimming: 4 bases; J trimming: 6 bases; junction bases outside the gene matches: 7. This CDR3 has 14 amino acids. Generated by immunoSEQ multiplex PCR, the TCRdb table keeps only in-frame clones and is missing some. The data show roughly 590,000 clones, with nearly 97% seen just once and 0.11% held by the top ten. The naive CD8 fraction comprised CD45RO-negative cells positively selected for CCR7 and excluded terminally differentiated effector memory CD45RA+ cells. The study's findings and limits: Among four donors, approximately 5.4% of naive CD4 clonotypes were found in common. In general, naive subsets displayed greater estimated richness than memory subsets did. Relative to clonotypes present in all four donors, those not shared had lower generation probabilities.

With respect to this clone: Its matching antigen is unknown.

The chain uses TRBV6-1 and TRBJ1-2, with 8 bases matching TRBD1. The TCR comes from a woman aged 25 to 39 in good health. Sequenced input: naive CD8+ T cells sorted from blood. The CDR3 nucleotides are TGTGCCAGCAGTGCAGACCGGGACAGGAATGGCTACACCTTC. Translation gives CASSADRDRNGYTF.